What follows are 32 T cell receptor beta chains derived from one specimen sequenced in a study of blood T cell repertoires in COVID-19. Generated by immunoSEQ multiplex PCR, the TCRdb table keeps only in-frame clones and is missing some. The sample records just under 30,000 clones, approximately 92% being singletons. The sample taken for sequencing was peripheral blood. Every receptor here comes from a man older than 75 with acute or convalescent COVID-19.

V is TRBV5-8 and J is TRBJ1-2, with D tentatively TRBD1 (6 bases). Germline CDR1 reads SGHTS; CDR2 reads YDEGEE. Trimming cost V 1 base and J 0 bases, with 10 bases left between them. The CDR3 length is 15 residues. The CDR3 reads CASSLLYRANYGYTF. The CDR3 DNA reads TGTGCCAGCAGCTTGCTATACAGGGCTAACTATGGCTACACCTTC.

J is TRBJ1-5 and V is TRBV18; D not resolved. V gave up 2 bases and J gave up 2 bases, with 4 bases separating them. Germline V gene data show CDR1 as KGHSH and CDR2 as LQKENI. The CDR3 sequence is 13 residues long. The CDR3 sequence is CASSPSGNQPQHF. DNA for the CDR3: TGTGCCAGCTCACCATCCGGCAATCAGCCCCAGCATTTT. The full variable domain, rest sourced from reference TRBV18 and TRBJ1-5, is NAGVMQNPRHLVRRRGQEARLRCSPMKGHSHVYWYRQLPEEGLKFMVYLQKENIIDESGMPKERFSAEFPKEGPSILRIQQVVRGDSAAYFCASSPSGNQPQHFGDGTRLSIL.

This clone has only a few counts. The V call is TRBV12-3 or TRBV12-4, the J call TRBJ2-5; 8 nucleotides agree with TRBD1. The length of the CDR3 is 12 residues. V lost 6 bases and J lost 7; bases outside the gene matches: 4. Written as DNA, the CDR3 is TGTGCCAGCAGGATGACAGGGGCGACCCAGTACTTC. Translated, it gives CASRMTGATQYF.

The V call is TRBV19, the J call TRBJ1-2; D remains unclear. Germline V gene lookup returns CDR1 LNHDA and CDR2 SQIVND (reference sequence). There are 15 residues in the CDR3. V was trimmed by 4 bases and J by 3 bases, leaving 15 bases between them. DNA for the CDR3: TGTGCCAGTAGTACCCCCGGGAGCCCGGACTATGGCTACACCTTC. It is translated as CASSTPGSPDYGYTF.

This chain uses TRBV19 with TRBJ2-3, with a tentative D call TRBD1 (6 bases). Germline lookup yields CDR1 LNHDA and CDR2 SQIVND (reference sequence). V was trimmed by 11 bases and J by 0 bases, leaving 12 bases between them. The CDR3 has 13 amino acids. The CDR3 DNA is TGTGCCGTTGGACAGACTAGCACAGATACGCAGTATTTT. Protein: CAVGQTSTDTQYF.

This chain links TRBV9 with TRBJ1-2; the D gene is possibly TRBD1 (5 bases). With 0 bases removed from V and 4 bases from J, the gap between germline ends came to 13 bases. The CDR3 runs to 15 residues. Germline assignment: CDR1 SGDLS and CDR2 YYNGEE. The CDR3 DNA is TGTGCCAGCAGCGTAGCCAGGGCGGCTGGCTATGGCTACACCTTC. It specifies CASSVARAAGYGYTF.

The chain recombines TRBV5-5 with TRBJ2-1; the match to TRBD1 covers 9 bases. Germline lookup yields CDR1 SGHKS and CDR2 YYEKEE (reference sequence). The CDR3 contains 15 residues. With 4 bases clipped from V and 1 base from J, the junction kept 3 bases outside the gene matches. The CDR3 nucleotides are TGTGCCAGCAGCCCGGGACAGGGATCCTACAATGAGCAGTTCTTC. Amino acid sequence: CASSPGQGSYNEQFF. The full variable domain, completed using reference TRBV5-5 and TRBJ2-1, is DAGVTQSPTHLIKTRGQQVTLRCSPISGHKSVSWYQQVLGQGPQFIFQYYEKEERGRGNFPDRFSARQFPNYSSELNVNALLLGDSALYLCASSPGQGSYNEQFFGPGTRLTVL.

As regards this clone: Its ends do not fully match the called genes, so a read error is possible. The V gene is TRBV19, the J gene TRBJ1-4; perhaps TRBD1 as D (6 bases). The germline V gene has CDR1 LNHDA and CDR2 SQIVND (reference sequence). This CDR3 has 18 residues. The CDR3 loop is CASSIGFTGTRVNEKLFF. The CDR3 DNA follows: TGTGCCAGTAGTATCGGATTTACCGGGACACGAGTAAATGAAAAGCTGTTTTTT.

The V call is TRBV5-5, the J call TRBJ1-1; unclear D gene. Germline CDR1 is SGHKS and CDR2 is YYEKEE (reference sequence). Trimming took 1 base from V and 0 from J, leaving 16 bases between them. CDR3 length: 17 amino acids. The CDR3 region is CASSLRIGVPLNTEAFF. CDR3 in DNA: TGTGCCAGCAGCTTGAGGATCGGGGTGCCGCTGAACACTGAAGCTTTCTTT.

The chain employs TRBV9 and TRBJ2-2; D is possibly TRBD2 (5 bases). Trimming took off 4 bases at V and 0 bases at J, with 16 bases between the two ends. The CDR3 consists of 17 residues. CDR1 and CDR2 (germline): SGDLS, YYNGEE. The CDR3 DNA reads TGTGCCAGCAGCTCCGGAAGAGGGTTCGCGAACACCGGGGAGCTGTTTTTT. Protein: CASSSGRGFANTGELFF.

The chain uses TRBV6-5 and TRBJ2-6; D may be TRBD2 (6 bases). Per the germline V gene, CDR1 is MNHEY and CDR2 is SVGAGI. The ends were cut back, 6 bases at V and 0 bases at J, with 9 bases in the middle. This CDR3 is 15 amino acids long. The CDR3 DNA is TGTGCCAGCAGGGACGGGAGCTCTGGGGCCAACGTCCTGACTTTC. It is translated as CASRDGSSGANVLTF.

The chain joins TRBV19 to TRBJ1-6; D is uncertain. With 1 base removed from V and 8 bases from J, the gap between germline ends came to 9 bases. Looked up from germline, CDR1 is LNHDA and CDR2 is SQIVND (reference sequence). The CDR3 sequence is 14 residues long. CDR3 amino acids: CASSIGQPDSPLHF. Here the CDR3 DNA reads TGTGCCAGTAGTATAGGACAACCTGATTCACCCCTCCACTTT. Full variable domain (rest looked up from reference TRBV19 and TRBJ1-6): DGGITQSPKYLFRKEGQNVTLSCEQNLNHDAMYWYRQDPGQGLRLIYYSQIVNDFQKGDIAEGYSVSREKKESFPLTVTSAQKNPTAFYLCASSIGQPDSPLHFGNGTRLTVT.

This chain uses TRBV7-2 with TRBJ2-7; D is unresolved. CDR1 SGHTA and CDR2 FQGNSA come from the germline V gene. The CDR3 totals 16 residues. Trimming shortened V by 5 bases and J by 2 bases, and 19 bases separated the two germline ends. The CDR3 loop is CASSPSKDTNAYEQYF. The CDR3 region has the DNA TGTGCCAGCAGCCCCTCAAAAGACACCAACGCCTACGAGCAGTACTTC.

The chain couples TRBV10-3 to TRBJ1-2; D gene uncertain. Trimming pared 7 bases from V and 6 bases from J, leaving 21 bases between. The germline CDR1 and CDR2 sequences are ENHRY and SYGVKD. This CDR3 region has 15 residues. As DNA, the CDR3 is TGTGCCATCAATGGCGGGTTTAGCAGAATCCATGGCTACACCTTC. This gives the protein CAINGGFSRIHGYTF.

The genes are TRBV19 and TRBJ2-2; D is perhaps TRBD1 (6 bases). CDR1 is LNHDA and CDR2 is SQIVND in the germline V gene (reference sequence). The CDR3 covers 15 residues. Trimming shortened V by 2 bases and J by 1 base, and 8 bases separated the two germline ends. The CDR3 region has the DNA TGTGCCAGTAGTATATCAGGGGAGAACACCGGGGAGCTGTTTTTT. Amino acids: CASSISGENTGELFF. The whole variable domain, filled in from reference TRBV19 and TRBJ2-2, reads DGGITQSPKYLFRKEGQNVTLSCEQNLNHDAMYWYRQDPGQGLRLIYYSQIVNDFQKGDIAEGYSVSREKKESFPLTVTSAQKNPTAFYLCASSISGENTGELFFGEGSRLTVL.

This clone was detected only once. The genes are TRBV5-6 and TRBJ1-2, with D possibly TRBD1 on 5 matching bases. Germline CDR1 is SGHDT and CDR2 is YYEEEE. The CDR3 has 17 amino acids. V lost 3 bases, J lost 4 bases, and 22 bases lay in between. CDR3 DNA: TGTGCCAGCAGCTCCCGGAGTGGGGGGATAATAGTCTATGGCTACACCTTC. Translating it yields CASSSRSGGIIVYGYTF.

The gene calls are TRBV7-8 and TRBJ2-7; 9 nucleotides line up with TRBD1. Germline V gives CDR1 SGHVS, CDR2 FQNEAQ. The trim removed 1 base at V and 6 bases at J, leaving 7 bases unmatched. CDR3 length: 15 residues. The CDR3 DNA follows: TGTGCCAGCAGCTTAGGCCGGGACAGGGCACCCGAGCAGTACTTC. Amino acids: CASSLGRDRAPEQYF.

The V and J genes are TRBV7-8 and TRBJ1-3; tentatively, D is TRBD1 (5 bases). Trimming stripped 4 bases from V and 4 bases from J, with 8 bases between. This CDR3 is 13 amino acids long. Germline assignment: CDR1 SGHVS and CDR2 FQNEAQ. CDR3 loop: CASSSGGGNTIYF. The CDR3 coding sequence is TGTGCCAGCAGCTCCGGGGGAGGAAACACCATATATTTT. The full variable domain, with the rest looked up from reference TRBV7-8 and TRBJ1-3, is GAGVSQSPRYKVAKRGQDVALRCDPISGHVSLFWYQQALGQGPEFLTYFQNEAQLDKSGLPSDRFFAERPEGSVSTLKIQRTQQEDSAVYLCASSSGGGNTIYFGEGSWLTVV.

This chain uses TRBV5-1 with TRBJ1-1; 9 bases align to TRBD1. V lost 5 bases to trimming and J lost 3 bases; unmatched junction nucleotides: 5. The CDR3 covers 14 residues. Germline CDR1 SGHRS, CDR2 YFSETQ. The CDR3 spells CASRGDREDTEAFF. In nucleotides, the CDR3 is TGCGCCAGCAGAGGGGACAGGGAGGACACTGAAGCTTTCTTT. The whole variable domain, remainder taken from reference TRBV5-1 and TRBJ1-1, is KAGVTQTPRYLIKTRGQQVTLSCSPISGHRSVSWYQQTPGQGLQFLFEYFSETQRNKGNFPGRFSGRQFSNSRSEMNVSTLELGDSALYLCASRGDREDTEAFFGQGTRLTVV.

V gene TRBV10-2 combines with J gene TRBJ1-5; 7 bases match TRBD1. After removal of 7 bases from V and 4 bases from J, the junction contained 7 bases not matched to a gene. Germline CDR1 and CDR2: WSHSY and SAAADI. This CDR3 is built from 14 residues. CDR3 protein: CASTPTGRNQPQHF. CDR3 nucleotides: TGCGCCAGCACCCCGACAGGGAGGAATCAGCCCCAGCATTTT.

This chain links TRBV7-2 with TRBJ2-3, with a tentative D call TRBD1 (5 bases). The CDR3 consists of 11 residues. In germline, CDR1 is SGHTA, CDR2 FQGNSA. Trimming took off 6 bases at V and 7 bases at J, with 8 bases between the two ends. In DNA, the CDR3 is TGTGCCAGCAGAAGGGGATATACGCAGTATTTT. It specifies CASRRGYTQYF.

J is TRBJ1-1 and V is TRBV9; unclear D gene. Trimming removed 0 bases from V and 0 bases from J, with 6 bases in between. CDR1 is SGDLS and CDR2 is YYNGEE in the germline V gene. The CDR3 spans 14 residues. CDR3 nucleotides: TGTGCCAGCAGCGTAGACCCTATGAACACTGAAGCTTTCTTT. Protein product: CASSVDPMNTEAFF.

V usage is TRBV3-1 (or the pseudogene TRBV3-2) and J usage is TRBJ2-7; the D gene is possibly TRBD2 (6 bases). Looked up from germline, CDR1 is LGHDT and CDR2 is YNNKEL (reference sequence). CDR3 length: 13 residues. Trimming shortened V by 5 bases and J by 4 bases, and 12 bases separated the two germline ends. CDR3 region: CASSSGTVYEQYF. The CDR3 coding sequence is TGTGCCAGCAGCTCCGGGACTGTTTACGAGCAGTACTTC.

The chain links TRBV5-5 to TRBJ1-2, with 7 bases lining up with TRBD1. Trimming took 2 bases from V and 3 from J; bases not matched to a gene: 13. The germline gives CDR1 SGHKS, CDR2 YYEKEE (reference sequence). The CDR3 has 17 residues. The CDR3 spells CASSFSSGDRAYYGYTF. Written as DNA, the CDR3 is TGTGCCAGCAGCTTCTCTAGTGGGGACAGAGCCTACTATGGCTACACCTTC.

The chain joins TRBV27 to TRBJ1-1; maybe TRBD1 (5 bases). From germline, CDR1 is MNHEY and CDR2 SMNVEV (reference sequence). V gave up 3 bases and J gave up 3 bases, with 8 bases separating them. This CDR3 has 13 residues. The CDR3 protein is CASSFGGDTEAFF. In DNA, the CDR3 is TGTGCCAGCAGTTTCGGGGGGGACACTGAAGCTTTCTTT.

Only a few counts were recorded for this clone. J is TRBJ1-5 and V is TRBV19; the match to TRBD1 covers 8 bases. The CDR3 extends over 14 amino acids. The junction had 4 bases not matched to a gene; V was cut back by 9 bases and J by 0 bases. Germline V gene data show CDR1 as LNHDA and CDR2 as SQIVND (reference sequence). The CDR3 loop is CASRDRNSNQPQHF. DNA for the CDR3: TGTGCCAGCAGGGACAGGAATAGCAATCAGCCCCAGCATTTT.

This CDR3 reads CASSLLGQGFLGEQYF. CDR3 sequence (DNA): TGCGCCAGCAGCTTATTGGGACAGGGGTTCTTGGGGGAGCAGTACTTC. This chain uses TRBV5-1 with TRBJ2-7, with 10 bases that match TRBD1. There are 16 residues in the CDR3. Germline loops: CDR1 SGHRS, CDR2 YFSETQ. J was trimmed by 7 bases and V by 2 bases; bases with no gene match: 12.

V usage is TRBV3-1 (or the pseudogene TRBV3-2) and J usage is TRBJ1-2; TRBD1 is a possible D gene (5 bases). Germline CDR1 and CDR2: LGHDT and YNNKEL (reference sequence). CDR3 size: 14 residues. The V end lost 2 bases, the J end lost 4 bases, and 11 bases lay between the germline ends. The CDR3 here is CASSQSRGGYGYTF. The CDR3 nucleotides read TGTGCCAGCAGCCAATCGCGGGGGGGCTATGGCTACACCTTC.

V and J are TRBV19 and TRBJ2-7, with D possibly matching TRBD2 (6 bases). CDR1 and CDR2 from the germline V gene are LNHDA and SQIVND (reference sequence). With 10 bases removed from V and 0 bases from J, the gap between germline ends came to 25 bases. The CDR3 runs 17 residues. The CDR3 loop reads CATSGRGLLSPSYEQYF. CDR3 coding DNA: TGTGCCACCTCAGGCCGGGGGTTACTTTCGCCCTCCTACGAGCAGTACTTC.

The genes are TRBV10-2 and TRBJ1-4, with D possibly being TRBD1 (6 bases). Germline V gene data show CDR1 as WSHSY and CDR2 as SAAADI. With 2 bases removed from V and 8 bases from J, the gap between germline ends came to 12 bases. The CDR3 totals 14 residues. This CDR3 reads CASSEARGGEKLFF. CDR3 nucleotide sequence: TGCGCCAGCAGTGAGGCTCGCGGGGGCGAAAAACTGTTTTTT.

V and J are TRBV10-2 and TRBJ1-2; the D gene is possibly TRBD1 (5 bases). The germline CDR1 and CDR2 sequences are WSHSY and SAAADI. V dropped 3 bases and J dropped 4 bases, with 18 bases sitting between them. The CDR3 loop spans 16 amino acids. The chain's CDR3 is CASSEGVAGSGYGYTF. For the CDR3, the DNA is TGCGCCAGCAGTGAAGGCGTTGCAGGGTCAGGCTATGGCTACACCTTC.

The chain carries TRBV18 and TRBJ1-4, with D tentatively TRBD1 (5 bases). V lost 4 bases to trimming and J lost 7 bases, with 10 bases between them. This CDR3 comprises 13 residues. Germline V CDR1 and CDR2: KGHSH, LQKENI. Here the CDR3 reads CASSRKQVEKLFF. As DNA, the CDR3 is TGTGCCAGCTCACGAAAACAGGTTGAAAAACTGTTTTTT. Full variable domain (outside the CDR3, taken from reference TRBV18 and TRBJ1-4): NAGVMQNPRHLVRRRGQEARLRCSPMKGHSHVYWYRQLPEEGLKFMVYLQKENIIDESGMPKERFSAEFPKEGPSILRIQQVVRGDSAAYFCASSRKQVEKLFFGSGTQLSVL.